These 8 T cell receptor beta chains were sequenced from one sample in a study of T cell changes during pregnancy in multiple sclerosis. The table came from immunoSEQ multiplex PCR; TCRdb's copy has only in-frame clones and leaves some out. Here the sample spans approximately 30,000 clones, around 90% being singletons. Sequenced here: CD4+ T cells from peripheral blood mononuclear cells, sampled in the first trimester of pregnancy. The receptors stem from a female donor in good health, enrolled as a control in a pregnancy study.

The chain links TRBV7-3 to TRBJ2-1; TRBD2 agrees at 9 bases. After removal of 2 bases from V and 9 bases from J, the junction contained 5 bases not matched to a gene. This CDR3 is built from 14 residues. Germline V gene lookup returns CDR1 SGHTA and CDR2 FQGTGA. The DNA of the CDR3 is TGTGCCAGCAGCTTAGCACTAGCGGGCAGTGAGCAGTTCTTC. Protein: CASSLALAGSEQFF.

The chain joins TRBV5-1 to TRBJ2-1; 11 bases align to TRBD2. This CDR3 comprises 17 residues. V lost 1 base, J lost 2 bases, and 5 bases stayed unmatched. From germline, CDR1 is SGHRS and CDR2 YFSETQ. In nucleotides, the CDR3 is TGCGCCAGCAGCTTGACCTTAGCGGGGGGGCCCTACAATGAGCAGTTCTTC. Translated: CASSLTLAGGPYNEQFF.

This clone was recorded once. This chain uses TRBV23-1 with TRBJ2-2, with D hard to call. TRBV23-1 is reported as an ORF; its role is uncertain. The CDR3 has 14 amino acids. Trimming took off 5 bases at V and 0 bases at J, with 7 bases between the two ends. CDR3 in DNA: TGCGCCAGCAGTTTAATAGCGAACACCGGGGAGCTGTTTTTT. Its translation is CASSLIANTGELFF.

This chain uses TRBV27 with TRBJ2-3; no firm D call. This CDR3 is built from 13 residues. CDR1 and CDR2 from the germline V gene are MNHEY and SMNVEV (reference sequence). Trimming removed 2 bases from V and 1 base from J, with 4 bases in between. In DNA, the CDR3 is TGTGCCAGCAGTTTAGTCGGCACAGATACGCAGTATTTT. Protein product: CASSLVGTDTQYF.

The V gene is TRBV30, the J gene TRBJ1-6; 7 bases are shared with TRBD1. Germline loops: CDR1 GTSNPN, CDR2 SVGIG (reference sequence). This CDR3 is 13 amino acids long. With V trimmed by 3 bases and J by 9 bases, 5 bases remained unmatched. The CDR3 reads CAWSPGTVSPLHF. Here the CDR3 DNA reads TGTGCCTGGAGCCCCGGGACAGTTTCACCCCTCCACTTT.

This sequence joins TRBV9 and TRBJ2-7; D is possibly TRBD2 (6 bases). Deletions cut 3 bases from V and 2 bases from J, with 12 bases between. This CDR3 comprises 14 residues. Germline CDR1 reads SGDLS; CDR2 reads YYNGEE. The DNA for the CDR3 is TGTGCCAGCAGCGGCGGGACGGGAACCTACGAGCAGTACTTC. Amino acid sequence: CASSGGTGTYEQYF. Full variable domain (rest looked up from reference TRBV9 and TRBJ2-7): DSGVTQTPKHLITATGQRVTLRCSPRSGDLSVYWYQQSLDQGLQFLIQYYNGEERAKGNILERFSAQQFPDLHSELNLSSLELGDSALYFCASSGGTGTYEQYFGPGTRLTVT.

The chain links TRBV4-3 to TRBJ1-4, with 9 bases identical to TRBD1. Trimming removed 3 bases from V and 7 bases from J; junction bases left unmatched: 9. The CDR3 sequence is 16 residues long. In germline, CDR1 is LGHNA, CDR2 YSLEER. The CDR3 is CASSQITGGAGEKLFF. The CDR3 DNA sequence: TGCGCCAGCAGCCAGATTACAGGGGGCGCGGGTGAAAAACTGTTTTTT.

The rearrangement links TRBV4-2 to TRBJ2-1, with TRBD2 matching 8 bases. V lost 0 bases and J lost 4; bases outside the gene matches: 5. Germline V gives CDR1 LGHNA, CDR2 YNFKEQ. The CDR3 has 16 residues. CDR3 sequence: CASSQDRASGYNEQFF. CDR3 sequence (DNA): TGTGCCAGCAGCCAAGATCGGGCTAGCGGGTACAATGAGCAGTTCTTC.